This T cell receptor (beta chain) was sequenced in a study of shared clonotypes between healthy human individuals. Broader study findings: A small donor pool kept down the genetic and exposure-history diversity that was represented. Non-shared clonotypes were found to have lower generation probabilities than the clonotypes that were shared by all four of the sorted-subset donors. Memory subsets generally showed smaller estimated richness than naive subsets did.

The CDR3 extends over 15 amino acids. From germline, CDR1 is MNHNS and CDR2 SASEGT. The V gene end was trimmed by 3 bases and the J gene end by 2 bases; junction bases not matched to a gene: 4. Generated by immunoSEQ multiplex PCR, the TCRdb table keeps only in-frame clones and is missing some. The table includes 100,000 or so clones, approximately 70% detected once. Worth noting for this clone: Its target is not known. In the same sample, other DNA sequences code for this CDR3.

The receptor was derived from a woman in her thirties in good health. This chain joins TRBV6-1 and TRBJ2-3, with TRBD2 matching 8 bases. Sequenced: memory CD8+ T cells sorted from blood. As to subset: CD45RO+ cells pooled with CCR7-negative TemRA cells. In DNA, the CDR3 is TGTGCCAGCAGTGAGGCTAGCGGGCACACAGATACGCAGTATTTT. Amino acids: CASSEASGHTDTQYF.